Included here is one T cell receptor beta chain sequence, with context. The source of the sample is a study of T cell responses to AZD1222 COVID-19 vaccine. Trimming took off 0 bases at V and 1 base at J, with 8 bases between the two ends. CDR3 size: 16 residues. The germline gives CDR1 SGHRS, CDR2 YFSETQ. Only in-frame clones appear in the TCRdb table, and some are missing; sequencing was by immunoSEQ multiplex PCR. The table records approximately 150,000 clones, 92% of them present only once. Sequenced here: peripheral blood, sampled 28 days after the second AZD1222 dose. The V gene is TRBV5-1, the J gene TRBJ2-6; possibly TRBD2 for D (5 bases). This clonotype was sampled from an adult who received the AZD1222 COVID-19 vaccine. CDR3 sequence (DNA): TGCGCCAGCAGCTTGGTGGGGAGATCTGGGGCCAACGTCCTGACTTTC. It encodes CASSLVGRSGANVLTF.